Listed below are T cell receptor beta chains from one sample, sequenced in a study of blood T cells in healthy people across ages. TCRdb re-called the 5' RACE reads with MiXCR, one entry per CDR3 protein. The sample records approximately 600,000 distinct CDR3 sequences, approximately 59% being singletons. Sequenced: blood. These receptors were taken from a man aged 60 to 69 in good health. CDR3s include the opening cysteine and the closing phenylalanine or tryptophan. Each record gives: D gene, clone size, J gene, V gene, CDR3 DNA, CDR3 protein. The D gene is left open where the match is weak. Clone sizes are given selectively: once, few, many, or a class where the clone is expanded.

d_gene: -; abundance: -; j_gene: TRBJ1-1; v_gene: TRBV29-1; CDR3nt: TGCAGCGGCTCAACTGCCGTGAACACTGAAGCTTTCTTT; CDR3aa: CSGSTAVNTEAFF
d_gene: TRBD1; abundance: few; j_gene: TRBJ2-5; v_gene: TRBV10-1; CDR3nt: TGCGCCAGCAGAGCCTACAGGGGGCTGGGGGAGCAGTACTTC; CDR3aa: CASRAYRGLGEQYF
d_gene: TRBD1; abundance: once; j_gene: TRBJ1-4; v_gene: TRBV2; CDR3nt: TGTGCCAGCGGGACAGGGCAGGATGAAAAACTGTTTTTT; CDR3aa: CASGTGQDEKLFF
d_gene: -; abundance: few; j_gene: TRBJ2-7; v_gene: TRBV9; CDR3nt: TGTGCCAGCAGCGTAACAGGGTGGTCCTACGAGCAGTACTTC; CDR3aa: CASSVTGWSYEQYF
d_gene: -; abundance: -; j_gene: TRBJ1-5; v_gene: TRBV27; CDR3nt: TGTGCCAGCAGTTTAAGGCTATCGAAATCGCATTTT; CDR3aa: CASSLRLSKSHF
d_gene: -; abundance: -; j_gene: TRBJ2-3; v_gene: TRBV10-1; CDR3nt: TGTGCCAGCAGTGAGTCTGGGGATTTGGCAGATACGCAGTATTTT; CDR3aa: CASSESGDLADTQYF
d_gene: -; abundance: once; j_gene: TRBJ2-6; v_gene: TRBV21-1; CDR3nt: TGTGCCAGCGGAGGCAGGGGGCCCTCTGGGGCCAACGTCCTGACTTTC; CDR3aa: CASGGRGPSGANVLTF
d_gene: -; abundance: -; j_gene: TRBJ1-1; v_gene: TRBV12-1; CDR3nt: TGTGCCAGGTATATGGGGACGGACCATTGGGGGGACACTGAAGCTTTCTTT; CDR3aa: CARYMGTDHWGDTEAFF
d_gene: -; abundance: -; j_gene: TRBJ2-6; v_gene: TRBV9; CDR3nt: TGTGCCAGCAGCGCCCGGACTTACTCTGGGGCCAACGTCCTGACTTTC; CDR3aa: CASSARTYSGANVLTF
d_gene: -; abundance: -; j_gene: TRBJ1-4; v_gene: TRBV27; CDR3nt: TGTGCCAGCAGAAAACATGGGGCTGATGAAAAACTGTTTTTT; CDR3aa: CASRKHGADEKLFF
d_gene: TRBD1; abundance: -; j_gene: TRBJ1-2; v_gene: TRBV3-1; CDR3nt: TGTGCCAGCAGCCGAGGACAGGTAGACTATGGCTACACCTTC; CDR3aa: CASSRGQVDYGYTF
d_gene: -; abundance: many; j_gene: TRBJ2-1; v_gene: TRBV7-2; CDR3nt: TGTGCCAGCAGCCCCCGACGGGACCTCAATGAGCAGTTCTTC; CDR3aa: CASSPRRDLNEQFF
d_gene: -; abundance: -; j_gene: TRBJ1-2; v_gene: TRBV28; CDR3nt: TGTGCCAGCAGTATAGGGGGTGCAGTTACCTATGGCTACACCTTC; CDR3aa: CASSIGGAVTYGYTF
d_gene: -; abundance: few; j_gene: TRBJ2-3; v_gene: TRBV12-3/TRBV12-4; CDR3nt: TGTGCCAGCAGTTTAGGTCTGCGGCGCACAGATACGCAGTATTTT; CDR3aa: CASSLGLRRTDTQYF
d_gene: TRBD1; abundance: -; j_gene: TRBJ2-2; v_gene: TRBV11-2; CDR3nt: TGTGCCAGCAGGCTGGACAGGACCGAAGTCGGGGAGCTGTTTTTT; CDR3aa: CASRLDRTEVGELFF
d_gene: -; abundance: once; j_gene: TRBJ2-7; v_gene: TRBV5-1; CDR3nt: TGCGCCAGCAGCCTCCCCCGACCCTACGAGCAGTACTTC; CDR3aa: CASSLPRPYEQYF
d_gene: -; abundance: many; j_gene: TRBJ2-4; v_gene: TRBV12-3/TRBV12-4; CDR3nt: TGTGCCAGCAGTTTAAAGGGACATCAGTACTTC; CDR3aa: CASSLKGHQYF
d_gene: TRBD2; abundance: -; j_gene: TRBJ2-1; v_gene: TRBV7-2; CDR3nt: TGTGCCAGCAGCTTAAGAAGCGGGGGAGTTTCAGACAATGGGCAGTTCTTC; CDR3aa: CASSLRSGGVSDNGQFF